These T cell receptor beta chains were read from a single sample in a study of Graves' ophthalmopathy and Graves' hyperthyroidism. Using its own MiXCR run on the multiplex PCR reads, TCRdb lists one record per CDR3 protein. The sample records under 350,000 distinct CDR3 sequences, roughly 15% being singletons. The sample was peripheral blood. These receptors were taken from an adult man with Graves' ophthalmopathy. CDR3s include the opening cysteine and the closing phenylalanine or tryptophan. The order of the fields is V gene, D gene, J gene, clone size, CDR3 length, CDR3 protein, CDR3 DNA. D genes are given only for firm matches. Expanded clones get a size class; other rows say once, few or many, or leave the size out.

v_gene: TRBV7-8
d_gene: NA
j_gene: TRBJ2-5
abundance: many
len: 14
CDR3aa: CASSLASTQETQYF
CDR3nt: TGTGCCAGCAGCTTAGCGAGCACCCAAGAGACCCAGTACTTC

v_gene: TRBV12-3/TRBV12-4
d_gene: NA
j_gene: TRBJ1-5
abundance: many
len: 14
CDR3aa: CASSFGQPNQPQHF
CDR3nt: TGTGCCAGCAGTTTTGGACAACCTAATCAGCCCCAGCATTTT

v_gene: TRBV2
d_gene: NA
j_gene: TRBJ2-7
abundance: few
len: 15
CDR3aa: CASSATETNSYEQSF
CDR3nt: TGTGCCAGCAGCGCCACCGAGACTAACTCCTACGAGCAGTCCTTC

v_gene: TRBV12-3/TRBV12-4
d_gene: NA
j_gene: TRBJ2-1
abundance: NA
len: 12
CDR3aa: CASSFLANEQFF
CDR3nt: TGTGCCAGCAGTTTTCTGGCGAATGAGCAGTTCTTC

v_gene: TRBV30
d_gene: NA
j_gene: TRBJ2-5
abundance: few
len: 14
CDR3aa: CAWSPLGGQETQYF
CDR3nt: TGTGCCTGGAGTCCCCTAGGGGGTCAAGAGACCCAGTACTTC

v_gene: TRBV28
d_gene: NA
j_gene: TRBJ2-7
abundance: NA
len: 14
CDR3aa: CASSPTGIHREQYF
CDR3nt: TGTGCCAGCAGTCCAACGGGGATACATCGCGAGCAGTACTTC

v_gene: TRBV12-3/TRBV12-4
d_gene: TRBD1
j_gene: TRBJ1-1
abundance: NA
len: 14
CDR3aa: CASCRGQANAEAFF
CDR3nt: TGTGCCAGCTGTCGTGGACAGGCCAACGCTGAAGCTTTCTTT

v_gene: TRBV18
d_gene: NA
j_gene: TRBJ2-7
abundance: many
len: 13
CDR3aa: CASAQGSRDEQYF
CDR3nt: TGTGCCAGCGCTCAGGGGTCTCGGGACGAGCAGTACTTC

v_gene: TRBV7-8
d_gene: NA
j_gene: TRBJ2-3
abundance: many
len: 17
CDR3aa: CASSPLFGLTSTDTQYF
CDR3nt: TGTGCCAGCAGCCCCCTTTTTGGGCTTACTAGCACAGATACGCAGTATTTT

v_gene: TRBV24-1
d_gene: NA
j_gene: TRBJ2-6
abundance: many
len: 16
CDR3aa: CATSDTTVAGANVLTF
CDR3nt: TGTGCCACCAGTGACACCACGGTAGCTGGGGCCAACGTCCTGACTTTC

v_gene: TRBV5-1
d_gene: NA
j_gene: TRBJ2-7
abundance: many
len: 12
CDR3aa: CASSREFYEQYF
CDR3nt: TGCGCCAGCAGCCGGGAATTCTACGAGCAGTACTTC

v_gene: TRBV6-5
d_gene: NA
j_gene: TRBJ2-7
abundance: many
len: 14
CDR3aa: CASSYSRTAYEQYF
CDR3nt: TGTGCCAGCAGTTACTCGCGGACAGCCTACGAGCAGTACTTC

v_gene: TRBV6-1
d_gene: TRBD2
j_gene: TRBJ2-7
abundance: many
len: 15
CDR3aa: CASRGTSGLSYEQYF
CDR3nt: TGTGCCAGCAGGGGGACTAGCGGGCTCTCCTACGAGCAGTACTTC

v_gene: TRBV6-2/TRBV6-3
d_gene: TRBD2
j_gene: TRBJ2-1
abundance: many
len: 14
CDR3aa: CASLSGGQYNEQFF
CDR3nt: TGTGCCAGTCTGAGCGGGGGCCAATACAATGAGCAGTTCTTC

v_gene: TRBV6-1
d_gene: TRBD1
j_gene: TRBJ1-2
abundance: many
len: 13
CDR3aa: CASRPGQGGGYTF
CDR3nt: TGTGCCAGCAGGCCGGGACAGGGTGGTGGCTACACCTTC

v_gene: TRBV28
d_gene: TRBD2
j_gene: TRBJ2-7
abundance: NA
len: 14
CDR3aa: CASSSFAGEDEQYF
CDR3nt: TGTGCCAGCAGTTCGTTTGCGGGAGAGGACGAGCAGTACTTC

v_gene: TRBV20-1
d_gene: TRBD2
j_gene: TRBJ2-5
abundance: many
len: 14
CDR3aa: CSATGTSSGETQYF
CDR3nt: TGCAGTGCTACCGGGACTAGCTCTGGAGAGACCCAGTACTTC

v_gene: TRBV6-1
d_gene: NA
j_gene: TRBJ2-7
abundance: few
len: 14
CDR3aa: CASIYSWSSYEQYF
CDR3nt: TGTGCCAGCATCTATTCCTGGAGTTCCTACGAGCAGTACTTC

v_gene: TRBV5-1
d_gene: NA
j_gene: TRBJ2-7
abundance: many
len: 14
CDR3aa: CASSPQWGSYEQYF
CDR3nt: TGCGCCAGCAGCCCCCAGTGGGGCTCCTACGAGCAGTACTTC

v_gene: TRBV30
d_gene: NA
j_gene: TRBJ1-3
abundance: many
len: 14
CDR3aa: CAWRLPGSGNTIYF
CDR3nt: TGTGCCTGGAGACTCCCTGGATCTGGAAACACCATATATTTT

v_gene: TRBV5-1
d_gene: NA
j_gene: TRBJ2-2
abundance: NA
len: 15
CDR3aa: CASSLGDMNTGELFF
CDR3nt: TGCGCCAGCAGCTTGGGGGACATGAACACCGGGGAGCTGTTTTTT

v_gene: TRBV13
d_gene: TRBD2
j_gene: TRBJ2-7
abundance: many
len: 15
CDR3aa: CASSQLSGGTYEQYF
CDR3nt: TGTGCCAGCAGCCAGCTGAGCGGGGGAACCTACGAGCAGTACTTC

v_gene: TRBV11-1
d_gene: NA
j_gene: TRBJ1-3
abundance: many
len: 17
CDR3aa: CASSLKGRQTSGNTIYF
CDR3nt: TGTGCCAGCAGCTTAAAGGGGAGACAGACTTCTGGAAACACCATATATTTT

v_gene: TRBV27
d_gene: NA
j_gene: TRBJ1-6
abundance: many
len: 15
CDR3aa: CASSRQPSYNSPLHF
CDR3nt: TGTGCCAGCAGCCGACAGCCCTCTTATAATTCACCCCTCCACTTT

v_gene: TRBV18
d_gene: NA
j_gene: TRBJ1-1
abundance: many
len: 12
CDR3aa: CASSTGSTEAFF
CDR3nt: TGTGCCAGCTCGACAGGTTCCACTGAAGCTTTCTTT

v_gene: TRBV6-5
d_gene: TRBD1
j_gene: TRBJ1-2
abundance: many
len: 14
CDR3aa: CASGDRGRVYGYTF
CDR3nt: TGTGCCAGCGGAGACAGGGGCCGAGTCTATGGCTACACCTTC

v_gene: TRBV28
d_gene: NA
j_gene: TRBJ2-7
abundance: few
len: 12
CDR3aa: CASSLPLREQYF
CDR3nt: TGTGCCAGCAGTCTCCCCCTAAGGGAGCAGTACTTC

v_gene: TRBV3-1
d_gene: TRBD1
j_gene: TRBJ2-5
abundance: many
len: 15
CDR3aa: CASSPTDRAEETQYF
CDR3nt: TGTGCCAGCAGCCCAACGGACAGGGCTGAGGAGACCCAGTACTTC

v_gene: TRBV29-1
d_gene: NA
j_gene: TRBJ2-4
abundance: many
len: 14
CDR3aa: CSVEPPGAKNIQYF
CDR3nt: TGCAGCGTTGAACCGCCGGGGGCCAAAAACATTCAGTACTTC

v_gene: TRBV6-4
d_gene: TRBD1
j_gene: TRBJ2-7
abundance: NA
len: 18
CDR3aa: CASSASPNFGTVPYEQYF
CDR3nt: TGTGCCAGCAGTGCCTCCCCTAACTTCGGGACAGTGCCCTACGAGCAGTACTTC

v_gene: TRBV29-1
d_gene: NA
j_gene: TRBJ2-2
abundance: many
len: 12
CDR3aa: CSVRAPPGELFF
CDR3nt: TGCAGCGTTCGGGCCCCCCCCGGGGAGCTGTTTTTT

v_gene: TRBV28
d_gene: NA
j_gene: TRBJ1-1
abundance: many
len: 14
CDR3aa: CASSFEITGTEAFF
CDR3nt: TGTGCCAGCAGTTTTGAAATAACGGGCACTGAAGCTTTCTTT

v_gene: TRBV6-1
d_gene: NA
j_gene: TRBJ2-7
abundance: NA
len: 14
CDR3aa: CASSPRRAGYEQYF
CDR3nt: TGTGCCAGCAGTCCCAGGAGGGCAGGCTACGAGCAGTACTTC

v_gene: TRBV4-3
d_gene: NA
j_gene: TRBJ1-5
abundance: many
len: 13
CDR3aa: CASSLRVNQPQHF
CDR3nt: TGCGCCAGCAGCCTCAGGGTCAATCAGCCCCAGCATTTT

v_gene: TRBV10-3
d_gene: TRBD1
j_gene: TRBJ2-7
abundance: many
len: 15
CDR3aa: CAISVGQVSSYEQYF
CDR3nt: TGTGCCATCAGTGTGGGACAGGTGAGCTCCTACGAGCAGTACTTC

v_gene: TRBV27
d_gene: NA
j_gene: TRBJ1-1
abundance: NA
len: 14
CDR3aa: CASTIQGGNTEAFF
CDR3nt: TGTGCCAGCACCATACAGGGAGGCAACACTGAAGCTTTCTTT

v_gene: TRBV6-5
d_gene: NA
j_gene: TRBJ1-1
abundance: many
len: 13
CDR3aa: CASMGGSRTEAFF
CDR3nt: TGTGCCAGCATGGGCGGGAGTCGCACTGAAGCTTTCTTT

v_gene: TRBV12-3/TRBV12-4
d_gene: NA
j_gene: TRBJ1-2
abundance: NA
len: 13
CDR3aa: CASTRRDFYGYTF
CDR3nt: TGTGCCAGCACCCGACGGGACTTCTATGGCTACACCTTC

v_gene: TRBV7-2
d_gene: NA
j_gene: TRBJ1-1
abundance: once
len: 14
CDR3aa: CASTMGRANTEAFF
CDR3nt: TGTGCCAGCACCATGGGGAGGGCGAACACTGAAGCTTTCTTT

v_gene: TRBV4-3
d_gene: NA
j_gene: TRBJ1-1
abundance: many
len: 15
CDR3aa: CASRQQGRGLTEAFF
CDR3nt: TGCGCCAGCAGGCAACAAGGGCGGGGGTTAACTGAAGCTTTCTTT

v_gene: TRBV20-1
d_gene: TRBD2
j_gene: TRBJ2-7
abundance: NA
len: 13
CDR3aa: CSAVLQRGQQQYF
CDR3nt: TGCAGTGCTGTCCTCCAGCGGGGGCAGCAGCAGTACTTC

v_gene: TRBV5-1
d_gene: TRBD1
j_gene: TRBJ1-5
abundance: many
len: 15
CDR3aa: CASSLGGQSNQPQHF
CDR3nt: TGCGCCAGCAGCTTGGGGGGACAGAGCAATCAGCCCCAGCATTTT

v_gene: TRBV7-2
d_gene: NA
j_gene: TRBJ1-2
abundance: many
len: 15
CDR3aa: CASSLALPGAYGYTF
CDR3nt: TGTGCCAGCAGCTTAGCGCTCCCGGGGGCCTATGGCTACACCTTC

v_gene: TRBV7-2
d_gene: TRBD1
j_gene: TRBJ1-6
abundance: many
len: 15
CDR3aa: CASSSDRGGNSPLHF
CDR3nt: TGTGCCAGCAGCTCGGACAGGGGTGGGAATTCACCCCTCCACTTT

v_gene: TRBV28
d_gene: NA
j_gene: TRBJ1-2
abundance: many
len: 15
CDR3aa: CASSFRGEGSYGYTF
CDR3nt: TGTGCCAGCAGTTTCCGGGGAGAGGGGTCCTATGGCTACACCTTC

v_gene: TRBV5-1
d_gene: NA
j_gene: TRBJ1-1
abundance: many
len: 13
CDR3aa: CASSPGDRAEAFF
CDR3nt: TGCGCCAGCAGCCCGGGGGACCGAGCTGAAGCTTTCTTT

v_gene: TRBV28
d_gene: NA
j_gene: TRBJ1-3
abundance: many
len: 14
CDR3aa: CASSRPVSGNTIYF
CDR3nt: TGTGCCAGCAGTCGACCCGTCTCTGGAAACACCATATATTTT

v_gene: TRBV3-1
d_gene: NA
j_gene: TRBJ1-3
abundance: many
len: 14
CDR3aa: CASSPWTAGNTIYF
CDR3nt: TGTGCCAGCAGCCCCTGGACAGCTGGAAACACCATATATTTT

v_gene: TRBV13
d_gene: TRBD2
j_gene: TRBJ2-7
abundance: many
len: 13
CDR3aa: CASSEGLGNEQYF
CDR3nt: TGTGCCAGCAGCGAGGGACTAGGCAATGAGCAGTACTTC

v_gene: TRBV20-1
d_gene: TRBD2
j_gene: TRBJ2-7
abundance: NA
len: 13
CDR3aa: CSAILAAPYEQYF
CDR3nt: TGCAGTGCTATACTAGCGGCCCCCTACGAGCAGTACTTC

v_gene: TRBV6-5
d_gene: NA
j_gene: TRBJ2-5
abundance: many
len: 15
CDR3aa: CASSYRGSYQETQYF
CDR3nt: TGTGCCAGCAGTTATAGGGGATCGTACCAAGAGACCCAGTACTTC

v_gene: TRBV6-1
d_gene: TRBD2
j_gene: TRBJ2-1
abundance: NA
len: 14
CDR3aa: CASRGLARYNEQFF
CDR3nt: TGTGCCAGCAGGGGACTAGCAAGGTACAATGAGCAGTTCTTC

v_gene: TRBV27
d_gene: TRBD2
j_gene: TRBJ2-4
abundance: NA
len: 15
CDR3aa: CASSFTPAGPDIQYF
CDR3nt: TGTGCCAGCAGTTTTACCCCAGCGGGACCCGACATTCAGTACTTC

v_gene: TRBV4-1
d_gene: NA
j_gene: TRBJ2-7
abundance: many
len: 17
CDR3aa: CASSQDPGPRNSYEQYF
CDR3nt: TGCGCCAGCAGCCAGGACCCGGGTCCTCGGAACTCCTACGAGCAGTACTTC

v_gene: TRBV11-2
d_gene: NA
j_gene: TRBJ2-4
abundance: many
len: 16
CDR3aa: CASSFYINLAKNIQYF
CDR3nt: TGTGCCAGCAGCTTCTACATAAACTTAGCCAAAAACATTCAGTACTTC

v_gene: TRBV20-1
d_gene: NA
j_gene: TRBJ1-1
abundance: many
len: 15
CDR3aa: CSARDHRGVSTEAFF
CDR3nt: TGCAGTGCTAGAGATCACAGAGGTGTGTCCACTGAAGCTTTCTTT